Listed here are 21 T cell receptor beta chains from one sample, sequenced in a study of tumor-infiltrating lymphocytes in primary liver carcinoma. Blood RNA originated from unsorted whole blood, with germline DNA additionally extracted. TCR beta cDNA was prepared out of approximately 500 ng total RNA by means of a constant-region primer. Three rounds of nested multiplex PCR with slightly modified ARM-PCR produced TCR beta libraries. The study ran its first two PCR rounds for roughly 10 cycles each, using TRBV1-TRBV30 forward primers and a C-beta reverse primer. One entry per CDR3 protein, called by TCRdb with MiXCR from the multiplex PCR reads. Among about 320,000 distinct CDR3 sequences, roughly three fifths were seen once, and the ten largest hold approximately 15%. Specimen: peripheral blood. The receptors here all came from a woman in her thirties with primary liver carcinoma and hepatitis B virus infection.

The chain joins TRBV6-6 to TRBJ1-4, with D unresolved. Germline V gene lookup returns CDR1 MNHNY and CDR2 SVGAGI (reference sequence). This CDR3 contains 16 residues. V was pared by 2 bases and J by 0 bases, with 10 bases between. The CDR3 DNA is TGTGCCAGCAGTTACCGGGCAGCCGCAACTAATGAAAAACTGTTTTTT. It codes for CASSYRAAATNEKLFF.

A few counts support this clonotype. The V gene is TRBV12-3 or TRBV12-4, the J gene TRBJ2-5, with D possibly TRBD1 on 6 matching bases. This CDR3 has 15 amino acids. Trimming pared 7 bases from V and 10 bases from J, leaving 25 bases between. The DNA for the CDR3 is TGTGCCAGCACCATGGGGCAGGGGCTCCCGGGCGGCCAGTACTTC. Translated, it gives CASTMGQGLPGGQYF.

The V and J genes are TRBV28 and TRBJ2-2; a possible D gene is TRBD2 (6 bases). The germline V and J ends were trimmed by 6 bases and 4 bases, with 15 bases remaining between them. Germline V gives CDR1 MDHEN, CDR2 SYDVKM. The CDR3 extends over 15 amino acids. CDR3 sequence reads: CASRGTHNPTGELFF. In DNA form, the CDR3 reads TGTGCCAGCAGGGGGACTCACAATCCCACCGGGGAGCTGTTTTTT.

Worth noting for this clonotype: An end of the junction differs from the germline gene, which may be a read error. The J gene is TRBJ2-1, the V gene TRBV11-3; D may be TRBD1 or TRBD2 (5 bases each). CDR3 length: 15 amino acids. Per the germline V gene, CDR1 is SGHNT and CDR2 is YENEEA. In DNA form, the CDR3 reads TGTGCTAGCAGCTTCGGGGCCCGCCCCTACAATGAGCAGTTCTTC. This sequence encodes CASSFGARPYNEQFF.

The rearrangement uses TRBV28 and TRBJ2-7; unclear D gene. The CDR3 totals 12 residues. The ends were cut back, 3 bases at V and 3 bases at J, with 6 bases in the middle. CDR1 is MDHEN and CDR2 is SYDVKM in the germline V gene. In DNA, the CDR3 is TGTGCCAGCAGTTTCTACATCTACGAGCAGTACTTC. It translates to CASSFYIYEQYF.

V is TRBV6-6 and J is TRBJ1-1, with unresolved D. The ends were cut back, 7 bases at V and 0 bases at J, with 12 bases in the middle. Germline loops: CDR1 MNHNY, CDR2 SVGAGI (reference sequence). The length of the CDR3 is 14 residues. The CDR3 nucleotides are TGTGCCAGCACGTTGACAAAATTGAACACTGAAGCTTTCTTT. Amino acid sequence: CASTLTKLNTEAFF.

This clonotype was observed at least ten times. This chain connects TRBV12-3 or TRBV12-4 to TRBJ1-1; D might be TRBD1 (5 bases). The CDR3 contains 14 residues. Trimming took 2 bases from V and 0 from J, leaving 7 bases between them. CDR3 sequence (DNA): TGTGCCAGCAGTTTATCAGGGATGAACACTGAAGCTTTCTTT. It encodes CASSLSGMNTEAFF.

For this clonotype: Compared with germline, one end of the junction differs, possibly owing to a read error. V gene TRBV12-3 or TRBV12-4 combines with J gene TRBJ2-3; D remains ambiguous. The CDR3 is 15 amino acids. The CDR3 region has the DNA TGTGCCAGCGGTTTATTCGGTGCTAGCACAGATACGCAGTATTTT. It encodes CASGLFGASTDTQYF.

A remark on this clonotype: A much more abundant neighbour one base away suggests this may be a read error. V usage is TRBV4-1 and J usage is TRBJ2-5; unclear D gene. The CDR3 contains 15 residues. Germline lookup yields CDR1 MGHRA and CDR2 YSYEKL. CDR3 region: CASGQHDSKQETQYF. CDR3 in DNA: TGCGCCAGCGGCCAACACGATAGCAAACAAGAGACCCAGTACTTC.

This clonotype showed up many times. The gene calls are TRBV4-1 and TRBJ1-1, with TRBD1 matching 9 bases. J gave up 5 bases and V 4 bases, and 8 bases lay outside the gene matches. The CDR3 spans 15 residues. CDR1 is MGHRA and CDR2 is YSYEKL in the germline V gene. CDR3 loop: CASSLTDRGGTEAFF. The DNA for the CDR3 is TGCGCCAGCAGCCTAACGGACAGGGGTGGAACTGAAGCTTTCTTT.

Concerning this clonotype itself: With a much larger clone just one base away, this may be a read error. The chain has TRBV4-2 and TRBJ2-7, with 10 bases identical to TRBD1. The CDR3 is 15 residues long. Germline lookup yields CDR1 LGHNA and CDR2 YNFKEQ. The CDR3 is CVSSQPGTGAYEQYF. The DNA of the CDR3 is TGTGTCAGCAGCCAACCCGGGACAGGGGCCTACGAGCAGTACTTC.

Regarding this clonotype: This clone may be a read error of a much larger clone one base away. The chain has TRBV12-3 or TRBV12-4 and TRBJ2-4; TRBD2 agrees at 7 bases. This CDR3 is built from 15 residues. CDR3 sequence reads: CDSSHLAVSKNIQYF. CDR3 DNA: TGTGACAGCAGTCATCTAGCGGTGTCCAAAAACATTCAGTACTTC.

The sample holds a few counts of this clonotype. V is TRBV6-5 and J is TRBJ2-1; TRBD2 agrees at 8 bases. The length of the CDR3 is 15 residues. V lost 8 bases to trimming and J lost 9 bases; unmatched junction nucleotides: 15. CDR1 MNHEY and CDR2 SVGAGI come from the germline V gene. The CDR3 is CASVKVAGGSVEQFF. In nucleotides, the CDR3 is TGTGCCAGCGTTAAGGTGGCGGGAGGAAGTGTTGAGCAGTTCTTC.

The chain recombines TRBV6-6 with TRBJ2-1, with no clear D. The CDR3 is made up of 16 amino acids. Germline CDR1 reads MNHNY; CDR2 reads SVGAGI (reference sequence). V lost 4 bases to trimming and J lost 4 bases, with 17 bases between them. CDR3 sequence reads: CASSSLNVRVYNEQFF. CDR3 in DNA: TGTGCCAGCAGTTCCCTTAATGTAAGGGTGTACAATGAGCAGTTCTTC.

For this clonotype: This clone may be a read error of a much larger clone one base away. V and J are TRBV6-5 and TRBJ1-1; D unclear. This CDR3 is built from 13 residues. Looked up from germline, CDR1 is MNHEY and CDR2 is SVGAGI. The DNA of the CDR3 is TGTGCCAGCAGTTACTCCATGAACATTGAAGCTTTCTTT. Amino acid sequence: CASSYSMNIEAFF.

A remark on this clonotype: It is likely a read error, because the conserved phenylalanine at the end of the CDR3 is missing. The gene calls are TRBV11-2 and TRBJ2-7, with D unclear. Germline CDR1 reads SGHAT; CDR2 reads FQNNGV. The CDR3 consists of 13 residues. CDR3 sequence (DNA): TGTGCCAGCAGCCTTGGGTCCGGCTACGCGCAGTACCTC. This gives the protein CASSLGSGYAQYL.

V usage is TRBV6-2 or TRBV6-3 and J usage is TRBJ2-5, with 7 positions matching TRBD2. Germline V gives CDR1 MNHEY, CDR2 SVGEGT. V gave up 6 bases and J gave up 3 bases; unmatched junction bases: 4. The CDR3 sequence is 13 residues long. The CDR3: CASRLSGKETQYF. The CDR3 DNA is TGTGCCAGCAGGCTCAGCGGGAAAGAGACCCAGTACTTC.

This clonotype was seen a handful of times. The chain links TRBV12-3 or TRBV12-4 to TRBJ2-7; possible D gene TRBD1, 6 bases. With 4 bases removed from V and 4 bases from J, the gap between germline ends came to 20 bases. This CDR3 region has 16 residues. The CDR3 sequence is CASSSSKYQGKYEQYF. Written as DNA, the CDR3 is TGTGCCAGCAGTTCTTCCAAATATCAGGGGAAGTACGAGCAGTACTTC.

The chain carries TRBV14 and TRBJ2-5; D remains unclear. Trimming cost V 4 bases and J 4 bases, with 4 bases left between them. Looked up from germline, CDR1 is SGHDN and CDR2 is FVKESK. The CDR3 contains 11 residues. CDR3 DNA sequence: TGTGCCAGCAGCCGGATAGAGACCCAGTACTTC. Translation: CASSRIETQYF.

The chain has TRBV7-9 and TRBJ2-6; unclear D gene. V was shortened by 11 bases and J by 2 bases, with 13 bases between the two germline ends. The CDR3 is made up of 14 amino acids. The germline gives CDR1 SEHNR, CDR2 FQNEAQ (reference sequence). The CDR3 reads CAVHRVAGANVLTF. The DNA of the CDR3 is TGTGCCGTCCACCGGGTGGCTGGGGCCAACGTCCTGACTTTC.

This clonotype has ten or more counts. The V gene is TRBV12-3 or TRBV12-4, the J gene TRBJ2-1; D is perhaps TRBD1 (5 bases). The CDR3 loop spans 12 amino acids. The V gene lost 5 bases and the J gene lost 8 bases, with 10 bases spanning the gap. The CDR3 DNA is TGTGCCAGCAGTCCTCTAGGGGATGAGCAGTTCTTC. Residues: CASSPLGDEQFF.